A single sample is the source of the 18 T cell receptor beta chains below, sequenced in a study of T cell changes during pregnancy in multiple sclerosis (dated by TCRdb to the late 2010s). The library was produced with the immunoSEQ multiplex PCR assay. The table was pulled from immuneACCESS by TCRdb, which kept in-frame rearrangements only. Such tables lose some clones; where checked, under half of the loss comes from unresolved V genes, and the rest has no known cause. In this sample the table shows approximately 60,000 clones, 75% to 95% of which occur a single time. The ten largest account for about 0.85% of the sample. The sample here was peripheral blood, taken before pregnancy. Receptors were obtained from a female donor with multiple sclerosis, enrolled in a pregnancy study.

Judged by abundance, this clone is medium-sized. The J gene is TRBJ1-5, the V gene TRBV6-1; 7 bases fit TRBD1. This CDR3 is built from 15 residues. Germline V gene sequence: CDR1 MNHNS, CDR2 SASEGT. The junction had 9 bases not matched to a gene; V was cut back by 2 bases and J by 8 bases. The CDR3 here is CASSETGQPSEPQHF. CDR3 nucleotides: TGTGCCAGCAGTGAAACGGGACAGCCTTCGGAGCCCCAGCATTTT.

V gene TRBV2 combines with J gene TRBJ2-7; 8 nucleotides agree with TRBD2. V shed 1 base, J shed 3 bases, and the junction held 8 bases outside the gene matches. The CDR3 is 16 amino acids. The germline V gene encodes CDR1 SNHLY and CDR2 FYNNEI. The CDR3 sequence: CASSEGPGGKLYEQYF. The CDR3 region has the DNA TGTGCCAGCAGTGAAGGCCCGGGGGGGAAACTCTACGAGCAGTACTTC.

The count of this clone is one. In DNA form, the CDR3 reads TGTGCCAGCAGCTTATCGGTGAACACTGAAGCTTTCTTT. Translating it yields CASSLSVNTEAFF. The rearrangement links TRBV7-6 to TRBJ1-1, with no clear D. This CDR3 is built from 13 residues. V shed 2 bases and J shed 0 bases, with 4 bases lying between them. Looked up from germline, CDR1 is SGHVS and CDR2 is FNYEAQ.

The rearrangement joins TRBV7-6 to TRBJ2-5; TRBD2 matches 10 bases. V trimming: 2 bases; J trimming: 4 bases; junction bases outside the gene matches: 4. Germline lookup yields CDR1 SGHVS and CDR2 FNYEAQ. The CDR3 totals 15 residues. For the CDR3, the DNA is TGTGCCAGCAGCTTACAGCGGGGGGGCCCAGAGACCCAGTACTTC. Protein product: CASSLQRGGPETQYF.

CDR3 sequence reads: CASSHLTPGGSGGTDTQYF. Written as DNA, the CDR3 is TGTGCCAGCAGCCATCTCACCCCCGGGGGTAGCGGGGGTACAGATACGCAGTATTTT. The rearrangement uses TRBV14 and TRBJ2-3; 9 bases map to TRBD2. The CDR3 runs to 19 residues. Germline lookup yields CDR1 SGHDN and CDR2 FVKESK. With V trimmed by 3 bases and J by 3 bases, 16 bases remained unmatched.

As to this clone: This same CDR3 is encoded by further DNA sequences in the sample. The chain is built from TRBV7-9 and TRBJ1-1, with TRBD1 matching 8 bases. The CDR3 length is 13 residues. V lost 6 bases, J lost 4 bases, and 4 bases stayed unmatched. Per the germline V gene, CDR1 is SEHNR and CDR2 is FQNEAQ (reference sequence). The CDR3, as DNA: TGTGCCAGCAGGTCAGGGGGCGGCACTGAAGCTTTCTTT. Its translation: CASRSGGGTEAFF.

V gene TRBV7-2 combines with J gene TRBJ2-3; D might be TRBD1 (5 bases). The V gene lost 5 bases and the J gene lost 8 bases, with 17 bases spanning the gap. Germline V gene lookup returns CDR1 SGHTA and CDR2 FQGNSA. This CDR3 has 14 residues. CDR3 loop: CASSPHWQGVTQYF. CDR3 DNA sequence: TGTGCCAGCAGCCCCCACTGGCAGGGTGTTACGCAGTATTTT.

The chain couples TRBV6-1 to TRBJ1-6; D remains ambiguous. The CDR3 is 13 amino acids. The V end lost 6 bases, the J end lost 8 bases, and 11 bases lay between the germline ends. CDR1 and CDR2 from the germline V gene are MNHNS and SASEGT. As DNA, the CDR3 is TGTGCCAGCAGCCTGTCCCGGGATTCACCCCTCCACTTT. Its protein product is CASSLSRDSPLHF.

The gene calls are TRBV2 and TRBJ2-7; D gene ambiguous. Between the trimmed V and J ends, which lost 6 bases and 0 bases, there was a span of 12 bases. The CDR3 length is 14 residues. Germline values: CDR1 SNHLY, CDR2 FYNNEI. CDR3 amino acids: CASRLSFSSYEQYF. In DNA, the CDR3 is TGTGCCAGCAGGTTATCTTTTAGCTCCTACGAGCAGTACTTC.

This rearrangement joins TRBV7-9 to TRBJ1-5, with D possibly TRBD1 on 6 matching bases. This CDR3 has 15 amino acids. Germline CDR1 reads SEHNR; CDR2 reads FQNEAQ (reference sequence). The V gene lost 2 bases and the J gene lost 6 bases, with 14 bases spanning the gap. CDR3 residues: CASSLRGGSGQPQHF. In nucleotides, the CDR3 is TGTGCCAGCAGCTTACGGGGGGGCTCGGGTCAGCCCCAGCATTTT.

A note on this clone: It is likely a read error, because the conserved phenylalanine at the end of the CDR3 is missing. This chain uses TRBV5-8 with TRBJ1-2, with 8 bases that match TRBD1. The CDR3 is 15 residues long. Per the germline V gene, CDR1 is SGHTS and CDR2 is YDEGEE. V was clipped by 4 bases and J by 4 bases; unmatched bases: 9. The CDR3 reads CASSHSTGDSYGYTL. The CDR3 DNA reads as TGTGCCAGCAGCCATTCGACAGGGGATTCCTATGGCTACACCCTC.

The chain links TRBV10-3 to TRBJ1-1; no reliable D call. This CDR3 is 11 amino acids long. CDR1 is ENHRY and CDR2 is SYGVKD in the germline V gene. Trimming took off 2 bases at V and 6 bases at J, with 4 bases between the two ends. CDR3 coding DNA: TGTGCCATCAGTGAGCTCGCTGAAGCTTTCTTT. It translates to CAISELAEAFF.

The J gene is TRBJ1-1, the V gene TRBV19; 8 nucleotides align to TRBD1. This CDR3 region has 16 residues. With V trimmed by 3 bases and J by 1 base, 7 bases remained unmatched. Germline CDR1 and CDR2: LNHDA and SQIVND (reference sequence). For the CDR3, the DNA is TGTGCCAGTAGTATCCTCTCCGGGACAGGGAACACTGAAGCTTTCTTT. Its translation is CASSILSGTGNTEAFF.

This clone was recorded only once. Other DNA sequences in this sample translate to the same CDR3. J is TRBJ2-7 and V is TRBV18, with D possibly being TRBD1 (5 bases). The CDR3 sequence is 15 residues long. From germline, CDR1 is KGHSH and CDR2 LQKENI. The V and J ends lost 0 bases and 2 bases respectively, with 11 bases between them. Here the CDR3 reads CASSPPRQGTYEQYF. The CDR3 DNA is TGTGCCAGCTCACCACCCAGGCAGGGAACCTACGAGCAGTACTTC.

The V gene is TRBV9, the J gene TRBJ2-2; D is unresolved. Germline values: CDR1 SGDLS, CDR2 YYNGEE. The CDR3 spans 13 residues. Trimming left V 4 bases short and J 6 bases short, with 10 bases between. CDR3 coding DNA: TGTGCCAGCAGCCGGCAGGAAGCCGGGGAGCTGTTTTTT. It translates to CASSRQEAGELFF.

The rearrangement joins TRBV6-4 to TRBJ1-2; 7 bases are a match to TRBD1. CDR1 and CDR2 from the germline V gene are MRHNA and SNTAGT. V lost 3 bases and J lost 4; bases outside the gene matches: 5. The CDR3 spans 14 residues. DNA of the CDR3: TGTGCCAGCAGTGAGCAGGGGGAGTCCTATGGCTACACCTTC. Residues: CASSEQGESYGYTF.

The chain links TRBV6-6 to TRBJ2-7; TRBD1 matches at 10 bases. The V segment lost 2 bases and the J segment 5 bases; nucleotides outside the gene matches: 6. The germline CDR1 and CDR2 sequences are MNHNY and SVGAGI (reference sequence). The CDR3 is made up of 15 amino acids. CDR3 in amino acids: CASSYPGQGSNEQYF. CDR3 sequence (DNA): TGTGCCAGCAGTTACCCGGGACAGGGGTCGAACGAGCAGTACTTC.

CDR3 protein: CASSSQSYNTEAFF. CDR3 sequence (DNA): TGTGCCAGCAGCTCGCAGTCTTACAACACTGAAGCTTTCTTT. The rearrangement joins TRBV7-2 to TRBJ1-1; unclear D gene. The CDR3 is 14 amino acids. Germline CDR1 and CDR2: SGHTA and FQGNSA. Between the trimmed V and J ends, which lost 4 bases and 2 bases, there was a span of 11 bases.